A selection of T cell receptor beta chains follows, all from one sample in a study of PD-L1 blockade in urothelial cancer. Sequencing used immunoSEQ multiplex PCR; TCRdb keeps in-frame clones, though not all of them. The sample gives 100,000 to 150,000 clones, roughly 80% of which show up once; 3.2% is in the top ten. The specimen comprised PBMCs, sampled around atezolizumab (anti-PD-L1) treatment. These TCRs come from a man aged 45 to 65 with urothelial cancer. The CDR3 runs from the conserved cysteine through the conserved F or W. A D gene is named only where the DNA matches it firmly. The listing skips clone size in some rows; elsewhere it reads once, few, many or a size class.

-	-	TRBJ2-7	TRBV6-1	TGTGCCAGCCTTGCGGGAAGCTCCTACGAGCAGTACTTC	CASLAGSSYEQYF
TRBD2	once	TRBJ2-5	TRBV2	TGTGCCAGCATGAGTAGCGGGAGCGCGTACCAAGAGACCCAGTACTTC	CASMSSGSAYQETQYF
-	-	TRBJ2-1	TRBV29-1	TGCAGCGTTGAGCCAGGGCTGATTGAGCAGTTCTTC	CSVEPGLIEQFF
-	-	TRBJ1-2	TRBV28	TGTGCCAGCACCCAAATACCGAGCAACTATGGCTACACCTTC	CASTQIPSNYGYTF
-	-	TRBJ1-2	TRBV27	TGTGCCAGCAGCCCACTGGAGTTTCGGGGAATGAACTATGGCTACACCTTC	CASSPLEFRGMNYGYTF
-	-	TRBJ2-5	TRBV5-1	TGCGCCAGCAGCTTGACAGCCCTTAGGCAAGAGACCCAGTACTTC	CASSLTALRQETQYF
TRBD1	-	TRBJ2-2	TRBV5-6	TGTGCCAGCAGCTCAGCTATTGGGACAGGGGCATACACCGGGGAGCTGTTTTTT	CASSSAIGTGAYTGELFF
-	-	TRBJ2-5	TRBV10-3	TGTGCCATCAGTGAGTCCGGTTCAGGGGTGGAGACCCAGTACTTC	CAISESGSGVETQYF
-	-	TRBJ1-2	TRBV27	TGTGCCAGCAGTCCCCGGTTCATTGGGGAGGGAGGCTACACCTTC	CASSPRFIGEGGYTF
-	-	TRBJ2-1	TRBV13	TGTGCCAGCAGCGTCGTCGGGGACAATGAGCAGTTCTTC	CASSVVGDNEQFF
TRBD2	-	TRBJ2-5	TRBV11-2	TGTGCCAGCAGCTTTGTGCTAGCGGGAATAGAGACCCAGTACTTC	CASSFVLAGIETQYF
TRBD2	-	TRBJ2-3	TRBV6-1	TGTGCCAGCAGATTAGCGGGAGATGCAGATACGCAGTATTTT	CASRLAGDADTQYF
-	-	TRBJ1-1	TRBV4-1	TGCGCCAGCAGCCAAGAATGGCTTAACACTGAAGCTTTCTTT	CASSQEWLNTEAFF
-	-	TRBJ1-5	TRBV7-2	TGTGCCAGCAGCGCTTGGACAGACAATCAGCCCCAGCATTTT	CASSAWTDNQPQHF
TRBD2	-	TRBJ2-7	TRBV6-5	TGTGCCAGCAGTTACCACAGTAGCGGGAGCGCCTACGAGCAGTACTTC	CASSYHSSGSAYEQYF
TRBD1	-	TRBJ1-3	TRBV28	TGTGCCAGCAGTTTTCCCCAAGGACAGGGCGGAAACACCATATATTTT	CASSFPQGQGGNTIYF
TRBD2	-	TRBJ2-1	TRBV4-2	TGTGCCAGCAGCCTAGCGGGAGGGCCTTACAATGAGCAGTTCTTC	CASSLAGGPYNEQFF
TRBD2	-	TRBJ2-3	TRBV11-2	TGTGCCAGCAGCTTTTCGGGACTAGCATATCCTACCACAGATACGCAGTATTTT	CASSFSGLAYPTTDTQYF
-	-	TRBJ2-5	TRBV20-1	TGCAGCGGCCAGCGGGAAGAGACCCAGTACTTC	CSGQREETQYF
-	-	TRBJ1-5	TRBV6-6	TGTGCCAGCAGTACGCAGGGGAGACGCAATCAGCCCCAGCATTTT	CASSTQGRRNQPQHF
TRBD2	-	TRBJ2-5	TRBV9	TGTGCCAGCAGCGTAGCGGGAGGGTGGGAGACCCAGTACTTC	CASSVAGGWETQYF
TRBD1	-	TRBJ2-7	TRBV5-1	TGCGCCAGCAGCTCCGGACAGGGAGACGACGAGCAGTACTTC	CASSSGQGDDEQYF
TRBD1	-	TRBJ1-1	TRBV29-1	TGCAGCGCAGACAGGGGGAACACTGAAGCTTTCTTT	CSADRGNTEAFF
-	-	TRBJ2-2	TRBV27	TGTGCCAGCAGACACCGACTGAACACCGGGGAGCTGTTTTTT	CASRHRLNTGELFF
-	-	TRBJ1-1	TRBV2	TGTGCCAGCAGTGAATTGTGGCAGAACACTGAAGCTTTCTTT	CASSELWQNTEAFF
-	few	TRBJ1-6	TRBV11-1	TGTGCCAGCAGCGCGACAGGTGATTCACCCCTCCACTTT	CASSATGDSPLHF
-	-	TRBJ1-1	TRBV20-1	TGCAGTGGCTTAATGGAGACTGAAGCTTTCTTT	CSGLMETEAFF